This TCR beta chain was captured in a study of CD4 T cells in relation to SARS-CoV-2 and coronaviruses. Produced via immunoSEQ multiplex PCR; TCRdb's table is partial and in-frame only. In the table there are about 43,000 clones, about 80% of which are singletons. This clone has only one observation. Its antigen is currently unknown. Points from the study as a whole: The assay detects memory recall responses, not culture-primed primary responses.

The specimen sequenced was naive CD4+ T cells from PBMCs, cultured in vitro. The subset was: naive CD4+ T cells isolated by negative enrichment. The source is an adult with COVID-19.

Written as DNA, the CDR3 is TGTGCCAGCAGTTACCTTAGAGACTCGACAAGCACAGATACGCAGTATTTT. This gives the protein CASSYLRDSTSTDTQYF. The rearrangement joins TRBV27 to TRBJ2-3; D remains unclear. Trimming cost V 4 bases and J 0 bases, with 17 bases left between them. The CDR3 totals 17 residues. From germline, CDR1 is MNHEY and CDR2 SMNVEV (reference sequence).